The 5 T cell receptor beta chains below come from one sample, sequenced in a study of blood T cells in healthy people across ages (dated by TCRdb to about 2015). Library construction relied on 5' RACE. Sequenced using an Illumina HiSeq 2500. A second 7 to 11 cycle PCR used a sample-barcoded 5' primer and a J-beta primer mix. TCRdb took the public reads, trimmed them with fastp at Q25, ran MiXCR for clone calling and kept in-frame beta chains. CDR3 protein duplicates are merged, each entry listing the most common genes and DNA. For this sample the table gives hundreds of thousands of distinct CDR3 sequences, of which roughly 21% were detected only once. The top ten clonotypes cover roughly 3.9% of the sample. The material sequenced was blood. The receptors were sampled from a man between 70 and 80 years old in good health.

The chain combines TRBV12-3 or TRBV12-4 with TRBJ2-5; perhaps TRBD1 as D (5 bases). Between the trimmed V and J ends, which lost 0 bases and 2 bases, there was a span of 7 bases. This CDR3 comprises 14 residues. Written as DNA, the CDR3 is TGTGCCAGCAGTTTAGCAGACAGACAAGAGACCCAGTACTTC. Its protein product is CASSLADRQETQYF.

This clonotype was seen more than once but under ten times. The chain is built from TRBV20-1 and TRBJ2-5, with TRBD1 as a possible D gene (6 bases). The J call could be wrong; TRBJ2-7 is a better fit for the DNA end. This CDR3 is 13 amino acids long. Germline V lookup: CDR1 DFQATT, CDR2 SNEGSKA (reference sequence). This CDR3 is CSALQGFSYEQYF. The DNA of the CDR3 is TGCAGTGCTCTACAGGGATTCTCCTACGAGCAGTACTTC.

This chain joins TRBV29-1 and TRBJ1-2; D not certain. Trimming stripped 1 base from V and 8 bases from J, with 11 bases between. The CDR3 is 12 residues long. In germline, CDR1 is SQVTM, CDR2 ANQGSEA. CDR3 sequence: CSVEGEPVGYTF. The CDR3 region has the DNA TGCAGCGTTGAAGGAGAACCAGTGGGCTACACCTTC. The entire variable domain, with the rest obtained from reference TRBV29-1 and TRBJ1-2, is as follows: SAVISQKPSRDICQRGTSLTIQCQVDSQVTMMFWYRQQPGQSLTLIATANQGSEATYESGFVIDKFPISRPNLTFSTLTVSNMSPEDSSIYLCSVEGEPVGYTFGSGTRLTVV.

This clonotype was detected only a few times. The V call is TRBV6-5, the J call TRBJ1-6; perhaps TRBD1 as D (5 bases). The CDR3 covers 16 residues. V shed 2 bases and J shed 10 bases, with 18 bases lying between them. The germline gives CDR1 MNHEY, CDR2 SVGAGI. CDR3 bases: TGTGCCAGCAGTTACGTTCCGGGACGGGGTCGGTCACCCCTCCACTTT. Amino acid sequence: CASSYVPGRGRSPLHF.

This clonotype was counted a few times. The chain carries TRBV20-1 and TRBJ2-4, with D perhaps matching TRBD1 (6 bases). V gave up 6 bases and J gave up 0 bases, with 15 bases separating them. Germline CDR1 and CDR2: DFQATT and SNEGSKA (reference sequence). The CDR3 consists of 15 residues. Here the CDR3 DNA reads TGCAGTGCCAAGGACAGCCAGCTAGCCAAAAACATTCAGTACTTC. Protein sequence: CSAKDSQLAKNIQYF.